These 8 T cell receptor beta chains originate from one sample sequenced in a study of blood T cell repertoires in COVID-19. Some clones are missing from TCRdb's copy, which holds only in-frame ones; the method was immunoSEQ multiplex PCR. Among approximately 31,000 clones listed, roughly 92% were seen once. Sequencing was done on a sample of peripheral blood. Receptors were obtained from a man in his fifties or sixties with acute or convalescent COVID-19.

The chain couples TRBV20-1 to TRBJ2-1; 11 nucleotides align to TRBD2. The junction had 7 bases not matched to a gene; V was cut back by 6 bases and J by 3 bases. This CDR3 has 15 amino acids. Per the germline V gene, CDR1 is DFQATT and CDR2 is SNEGSKA (reference sequence). Written as DNA, the CDR3 is TGCAGTGCCAGTAGACTAGCGGGATTCTACAATGAGCAGTTCTTC. It is translated as CSASRLAGFYNEQFF.

The rearrangement uses TRBV7-6 and TRBJ1-3, with 7 bases lining up with TRBD1. CDR1 and CDR2 from the germline V gene are SGHVS and FNYEAQ. The CDR3 runs 15 residues. V lost 4 bases to trimming and J lost 3 bases; unmatched junction nucleotides: 6. DNA of the CDR3: TGTGCCAGCAGCTCAGAGACAGGGTATGGAAACACCATATATTTT. It codes for CASSSETGYGNTIYF.

This rearrangement joins TRBV7-3 to TRBJ2-5; TRBD1 agrees at 9 bases. CDR3 length: 13 amino acids. Germline V lookup: CDR1 SGHTA, CDR2 FQGTGA. Trimming took 4 bases from V and 5 from J; bases not matched to a gene: 2. This chain's CDR3 is CASSSDRGETQYF. As DNA, the CDR3 is TGTGCCAGCAGCTCTGACAGGGGGGAGACCCAGTACTTC.

Here the CDR3 reads CASSSGLANEQFF. CDR3 nucleotides: TGTGCCAGCAGCTCAGGACTAGCCAATGAGCAGTTCTTC. This chain uses TRBV11-2 with TRBJ2-1; 8 bases fit TRBD2. The CDR3 has 13 residues. In germline, CDR1 is SGHAT, CDR2 FQNNGV. V lost 4 bases, J lost 6 bases, and 2 bases stayed unmatched.

The J gene is TRBJ1-2, the V gene TRBV5-4, with D possibly matching TRBD1 (5 bases). CDR3 size: 15 residues. CDR1 is SGHNT and CDR2 is YYREEE in the germline V gene (reference sequence). Trimming left V 3 bases short and J 3 bases short, with 15 bases between. The CDR3 region has the DNA TGTGCCAGCAGCTGGGCCGGGGGGGTAGACTATGGCTACACCTTC. Amino acid sequence: CASSWAGGVDYGYTF.

There are a few counts of this clone. This rearrangement joins TRBV11-1 to TRBJ2-1; 9 bases are a match to TRBD1. With 2 bases clipped from V and 6 bases from J, the junction kept 5 bases outside the gene matches. Looked up from germline, CDR1 is SGHAT and CDR2 is FQDESV (reference sequence). The CDR3 totals 15 residues. The CDR3 DNA reads TGTGCCAGCAGCTTAAGGACAGGGGTTCCCAATGAGCAGTTCTTC. Protein sequence: CASSLRTGVPNEQFF.

This clone has only one observation. V is TRBV7-9 and J is TRBJ1-1; TRBD1 matches 10 bases. With V trimmed by 3 bases and J by 0 bases, 4 bases remained unmatched. The germline V gene encodes CDR1 SEHNR and CDR2 FQNEAQ (reference sequence). The CDR3 runs to 16 residues. The CDR3 reads CASSLRDRGMNTEAFF. CDR3 sequence (DNA): TGTGCCAGCAGCTTGCGGGACAGGGGCATGAACACTGAAGCTTTCTTT.

This clone was found once. The rearrangement joins TRBV19 to TRBJ1-5; tentative D call: TRBD1 (5 bases). The CDR3 runs to 14 residues. Germline V gives CDR1 LNHDA, CDR2 SQIVND (reference sequence). Trimming stripped 6 bases from V and 2 bases from J, with 11 bases between. The CDR3 DNA sequence: TGTGCCAGTAGAACACCGGGGGGCAATCAGCCCCAGCATTTT. Translated, it gives CASRTPGGNQPQHF.